The entry below describes one T cell receptor beta chain. In this sample, this clone turned up a few times. It has no known antigen specificity. Base qualities are not recorded, but no much larger clone differs from it by a single base. This sample stems from a study of beta chain features in type 1 diabetes (dated by TCRdb to 2016 to 2019). Looking at the study overall: No differences in mean age, gender distribution, total cell number or subset yield were found between patients and healthy donors. Regulatory and stem cell-like memory subsets were isolated from only 8 patients and 8 healthy donors, whereas naive and central memory subsets came from all 30 or so donors. Across all samples, 107,917,701 sorted cells were examined, and cell number per subset correlated strongly with RNA yield. In the study, recently diagnosed type 1 diabetes patients and matched healthy donors were compared on the TCRB repertoires of their sorted circulating CD4+ T cell subsets.

The study at large found these results: The naive, central memory and regulatory TCRB repertoires appeared to resemble one another more closely among patients than among healthy donors. Shorter templates might have been favored by PCR, but patient and control samples were amplified and corrected together, so both groups would have been affected equally by any skew. Type 1 diabetes patients showed a moderate but significant shortening of TCRB CDR3 length in all four CD4+ subsets. Only small numbers of individuals were included in the HLA sub-analyses, which left unresolved whether HLA type had any influence on TCRB rearrangement. At VDJ recombination sites, patients with type 1 diabetes made fewer insertions and deleted more nucleotides, a pattern implying thymic rearrangement abnormalities. Because cDNA was sequenced instead of genomic DNA, highly expressing activated cells could be over-represented, though the groups showed no difference in activation or CD3 levels.

The entire amount of isolated RNA was reverse transcribed using the High Capacity cDNA Reverse Transcription Kit, so the sequenced TCRB transcripts were expressed ones. Deep immunoSEQ sequencing was applied to naive, central memory and regulatory T cell samples, giving an average of roughly 3.5 million total reads per sample. Sorted cells were lysed in RLT buffer, and RNA was extracted using DNase-treated RNeasy Micro or Mini kits according to cell number. Each cell subset was processed separately to prevent cross-contamination, with patient and healthy donor samples processed together. Using the immunoSEQ multiplex PCR, TCRB sequences were amplified from cDNA into 87-bp fragments spanning the CDR3 region. Amplicons were sequenced on the Illumina HiSeq platform. As for how the authors treated the data: PCR bias was computationally corrected using synthetic template baselines, reads within Hamming distance 2 were collapsed, and singletons that could not be merged were discarded. Reads were aligned against IMGT to assign V, D and J genes, CDR3 length and insertions or deletions at six rearrangement sites. Within each subset, clonotype counts were normalized to the number of sorted cells before true diversity and Gini coefficients were calculated with the tcR R package. The overlap coefficient, calculated on TCRB nucleotide sequences, was used to measure repertoire sharing. As a proxy for the pre-selection repertoire, out-of-frame TCRB sequences from naive cells were analyzed. TCRdb took this table from immuneACCESS and kept in-frame rearrangements with V and J called. Such tables lack part of the clones; where checked against another copy, unresolved V genes explain under half of the gap, and the rest is unexplained. V, J and clone size are taken as reported in that table, and D and trimming were inferred from the DNA itself. This sample gives some 410,000 clones in total; approximately 15% of them show up just once. Approximately 0.035% of the sample is held by the ten biggest clonotypes.

From each donor, a single peripheral blood sample of about 110 mL on average was drawn into heparinised tubes. Naive, central memory, regulatory and stem cell-like memory CD4+ T cells were sorted on a BD FACSAria II using a panel including CD45RO, CCR7, CD25, CD127, CD95 and CD27. A purity above 95% was achieved for all sorted populations. Right away, PBMCs were isolated by Lymphoprep density gradient centrifugation and were stained directly, with no culture step. So that batch effects would be minimized, each experiment stained and sorted samples in pairs, pairing one healthy donor with one patient. Sequencing used naive CD4+ T cells from blood. The sample's cell subset or site label, in plain terms: true naive CD4+ T cells. The clonotype originates from a man aged 25 to 40 in good health.

CDR3 reads: CASSPRGRSEKLFF. DNA sequence: TGTGCCAGCAGCCCCCGGGGGCGGAGTGAAAAACTGTTTTTT. The sequence links TRBV7-9 to TRBJ1-4; TRBD1 is possibly the D segment (6 matching bases). The germline V gene (reference sequence) sets CDR1 to SEHNR and CDR2 to FQNEAQ. The CDR3 covers 14 residues, taking in both the cysteine and the phenylalanine. The entry retains the CDR3 DNA only, 42 bases that are in frame from base 1. V is cut by 5 bases and J by 7 bases, and the space between the germline ends is 14 bases.